These 25 T cell receptor beta chains originate from one sample sequenced in a study of T cell responses to AZD1222 COVID-19 vaccine. Profiling relied on immunoSEQ multiplex PCR, and the TCRdb table lists in-frame clones only, not all of them. This sample yields 110,000 or so clones, of which under 95% are seen a single time; approximately 5.1% belongs to the top ten. This specimen consisted of peripheral blood, obtained on day 0 of AZD1222 vaccination. These receptors all come from an adult in good health.

V usage is TRBV6-5 and J usage is TRBJ1-1, with 8 bases aligning to TRBD1. The CDR3 is 11 residues long. J gave up 8 bases and V 10 bases, and 6 bases lay outside the gene matches. Germline V CDR1 and CDR2: MNHEY, SVGAGI. The CDR3 loop reads CATGQGREAFF. DNA of the CDR3: TGTGCCACAGGACAGGGCCGGGAAGCTTTCTTT.

The chain uses TRBV3-1 (or the pseudogene TRBV3-2) and TRBJ1-1; no reliable D call. Germline loops: CDR1 LGHDT, CDR2 YNNKEL (reference sequence). The CDR3 has 14 residues. The germline V and J ends were trimmed by 0 bases and 7 bases, with 12 bases remaining between them. CDR3 coding DNA: TGTGCCAGCAGCCAAGATAGAAGGGCGGATGAAGCTTTCTTT. Translated, it gives CASSQDRRADEAFF.

The chain uses TRBV3-1 (or the pseudogene TRBV3-2) and TRBJ1-6; maybe TRBD1 (6 bases). Trimming removed 0 bases at V and 8 bases at J, with 8 bases between. CDR3 size: 14 residues. Germline lookup yields CDR1 LGHDT and CDR2 YNNKEL (reference sequence). CDR3 sequence (DNA): TGTGCCAGCAGCCAAGAGCAGGGGTATTCACCCCTCCACTTT. Its translation is CASSQEQGYSPLHF.

The chain uses TRBV7-9 and TRBJ1-1; no clear D gene. Germline CDR1 and CDR2: SEHNR and FQNEAQ (reference sequence). The V and J ends lost 2 bases and 5 bases respectively, with 15 bases between them. The length of the CDR3 is 15 residues. CDR3 bases: TGTGCCAGCAGCTTACCCGGACGGCCAGGTACTGAAGCTTTCTTT. It yields the protein CASSLPGRPGTEAFF.

The chain couples TRBV21-1 to TRBJ2-1; the table's D call, TRBD2, has no DNA check behind it. TRBV21-1 is reported as a pseudogene. This CDR3 has 16 residues. Here the CDR3 reads CASSVTREVTYNEQFF. The CDR3 DNA is TGTGCCAGCAGCGTGACAAGGGAGGTCACCTACAATGAGCAGTTCTTC.

A few counts support this clone. The V gene is TRBV25-1, the J gene TRBJ1-1; no reliable D call. Germline V gene sequence: CDR1 MGHDK, CDR2 SYGVNS. The V gene lost 8 bases and the J gene lost 5 bases, with 18 bases spanning the gap. This CDR3 region has 14 residues. For the CDR3, the DNA is TGTGCCAGCTCACCGGGCCAAGGGAGGACTGAAGCTTTCTTT. This encodes CASSPGQGRTEAFF.

The chain is built from TRBV4-1 and TRBJ1-2; D remains ambiguous. This CDR3 has 15 amino acids. V was shortened by 0 bases and J by 0 bases, with 8 bases between the two germline ends. Germline V gene data show CDR1 as MGHRA and CDR2 as YSYEKL. The CDR3 is CASSQEAGANYGYTF. The CDR3 coding sequence is TGCGCCAGCAGCCAAGAGGCAGGAGCTAACTATGGCTACACCTTC.

The rearrangement uses TRBV7-3 and TRBJ1-5; D is unresolved. From germline, CDR1 is SGHTA and CDR2 FQGTGA. Trimming pared 2 bases from V and 5 bases from J, leaving 7 bases between. There are 13 residues in the CDR3. CDR3 in amino acids: CASSLGPDQPQHF. CDR3 bases: TGTGCCAGCAGCTTAGGGCCGGATCAGCCCCAGCATTTT.

The chain couples TRBV25-1 to TRBJ1-4; no clear D gene. The germline V and J ends were trimmed by 2 bases and 8 bases, with 9 bases remaining between them. Germline lookup yields CDR1 MGHDK and CDR2 SYGVNS. This CDR3 is built from 13 residues. The CDR3 nucleotides read TGTGCCAGCAGTGAAACGACACGCGAAAAACTGTTTTTT. It translates to CASSETTREKLFF.

CDR3 loop: CASSQIPEQFNQPQHF. The CDR3 DNA follows: TGCGCCAGCAGCCAAATTCCCGAACAGTTCAATCAGCCCCAGCATTTT. The genes are TRBV4-1 and TRBJ1-5; no reliable D call. The CDR3 has 16 residues. The V and J ends lost 2 bases and 3 bases respectively, with 14 bases between them. Germline V lookup: CDR1 MGHRA, CDR2 YSYEKL.

This chain uses TRBV12-3 or TRBV12-4 with TRBJ1-1, with D unclear. The CDR3 is 12 residues long. Trimming left V 1 base short and J 4 bases short, with 4 bases between. CDR3 region: CASSLEVTEAFF. CDR3 coding DNA: TGTGCCAGCAGTTTAGAGGTCACTGAAGCTTTCTTT.

The chain is built from TRBV19 and TRBJ1-5, with D perhaps TRBD1 (5 bases). CDR3 length equals 17 residues. The germline V and J ends were trimmed by 7 bases and 3 bases, with 22 bases remaining between them. Germline V CDR1 and CDR2: LNHDA, SQIVND (reference sequence). In DNA form, the CDR3 reads TGTGCCAGTATCCCCCAGTGGCAGGGACGAAACAATCAGCCCCAGCATTTT. This gives the protein CASIPQWQGRNNQPQHF.

The V and J genes are TRBV28 and TRBJ1-5, with unresolved D. This CDR3 is built from 13 residues. Germline lookup yields CDR1 MDHEN and CDR2 SYDVKM. V dropped 2 bases and J dropped 6 bases, with 8 bases sitting between them. The CDR3 loop reads CASSLVGVQPQHF. The CDR3 DNA reads TGTGCCAGCAGTTTAGTGGGTGTTCAGCCCCAGCATTTT.

This chain connects TRBV29-1 to TRBJ2-1, with 7 bases that match TRBD1. CDR1 SQVTM and CDR2 ANQGSEA come from the germline V gene. The CDR3 totals 12 residues. V lost 6 bases, J lost 3 bases, and 2 bases stayed unmatched. CDR3 protein: CSVTGFYNEQFF. In DNA, the CDR3 is TGCAGCGTGACAGGGTTCTACAATGAGCAGTTCTTC.

This clone was detected once. CDR3 region: CASSLQGAGETQYF. The CDR3 DNA sequence: TGCGCCAGCAGCTTACAGGGGGCGGGTGAGACCCAGTACTTC. V gene TRBV5-1 combines with J gene TRBJ2-5; 9 nucleotides match TRBD1. This CDR3 contains 14 residues. The V and J ends lost 2 bases and 5 bases, in that order; junction bases with no gene match: 4. Germline V gene sequence: CDR1 SGHRS, CDR2 YFSETQ.

The chain employs TRBV10-1 and TRBJ1-4; D is perhaps TRBD1 (6 bases). This CDR3 spans 14 amino acids. V was pared by 9 bases and J by 4 bases, with 15 bases between. Germline V gene sequence: CDR1 WNHNN, CDR2 SYGVQD (reference sequence). CDR3 DNA sequence: TGCGCCAGACCGCGGACAGCCCATAATGAAAAACTGTTTTTT. This translates into CARPRTAHNEKLFF.

The J gene is TRBJ2-2, the V gene TRBV30; possibly TRBD1 or TRBD2 for D (5 bases each). Looked up from germline, CDR1 is GTSNPN and CDR2 is SVGIG (reference sequence). Trimming removed 1 base at V and 4 bases at J, with 13 bases between. CDR3 length equals 15 residues. Written as DNA, the CDR3 is TGTGCCTGGAGTGGGGTAGTGGGGACCACCGGGGAGCTGTTTTTT. Translated, it gives CAWSGVVGTTGELFF.

The J gene is TRBJ2-5, the V gene TRBV24-1, with D unresolved. Germline V gives CDR1 KGHDR, CDR2 SFDVKD. Trimming removed 8 bases from V and 2 bases from J, with 8 bases in between. The CDR3 has 12 amino acids. The CDR3 nucleotides read TGTGCCACCAAAGGGTTTCAAGAGACCCAGTACTTC. Translation: CATKGFQETQYF.

The genes are TRBV27 and TRBJ1-1; 7 nucleotides agree with TRBD1. Germline values: CDR1 MNHEY, CDR2 SMNVEV (reference sequence). V gave up 10 bases and J gave up 3 bases; unmatched junction bases: 11. The CDR3 extends over 14 amino acids. The CDR3 sequence: CATQPGGYDTEAFF. In DNA, the CDR3 is TGTGCCACCCAGCCAGGGGGGTACGACACTGAAGCTTTCTTT.

This clone was counted between two and nine times. This chain's CDR3 is CASSLSLGEGTDTQYF. CDR3 coding DNA: TGTGCCAGCAGCTTATCTTTAGGGGAGGGGACAGATACGCAGTATTTT. The genes are TRBV7-3 and TRBJ2-3, with 7 bases matching TRBD2. The CDR3 sequence is 16 residues long. The germline gives CDR1 SGHTA, CDR2 FQGTGA. The J segment lost 3 bases and the V segment lost 2 bases, leaving 8 bases of the junction unmatched.

The chain has TRBV14 and TRBJ2-7; possibly TRBD1 for D (6 bases). Deletions cut 4 bases from V and 2 bases from J, with 12 bases between. The CDR3 is made up of 14 amino acids. CDR1 and CDR2 (germline): SGHDN, FVKESK. CDR3 region: CASSPLGGPYEQYF. The CDR3 bases are TGTGCCAGCAGCCCCTTAGGGGGTCCCTACGAGCAGTACTTC.

The chain joins TRBV30 to TRBJ1-1; TRBD1 is a possible D gene (5 bases). Trimming shortened V by 4 bases and J by 1 base, and 16 bases separated the two germline ends. Germline V CDR1 and CDR2: GTSNPN, SVGIG (reference sequence). The CDR3 is 15 amino acids. The CDR3 protein is CAWNDLGGTNTEAFF. CDR3 nucleotides: TGTGCCTGGAATGATTTGGGGGGGACGAACACTGAAGCTTTCTTT.

The chain employs TRBV11-2 and TRBJ2-4; D may be TRBD1 (5 bases). Trimming removed 5 bases at V and 6 bases at J, with 20 bases between. The CDR3 totals 16 residues. From germline, CDR1 is SGHAT and CDR2 FQNNGV. CDR3 nucleotides: TGTGCCAGCAGCCCGAGGACCCGTAGGGGCTCAAACATTCAGTACTTC. Translated: CASSPRTRRGSNIQYF.

This chain joins TRBV7-8 and TRBJ1-5, with a tentative D call TRBD1 (6 bases). The CDR3 runs to 15 residues. V lost 8 bases to trimming and J lost 2 bases, with 16 bases between them. CDR1 is SGHVS, CDR2 FQNEAQ, per germline. The CDR3 DNA sequence: TGTGCCAGCCACGCTCAGGGGCATCGCAATCAGCCCCAGCATTTT. As protein: CASHAQGHRNQPQHF.

This clone was observed a handful of times. V is TRBV20-1 and J is TRBJ1-5; weak D call: TRBD1 (5 bases). Between the trimmed V and J ends, which lost 7 bases and 4 bases, there was a span of 14 bases. The CDR3 loop spans 13 amino acids. CDR1 and CDR2 (germline): DFQATT, SNEGSKA (reference sequence). CDR3 protein: CSGSGGGNQPQHF. CDR3 nucleotides: TGCAGTGGTAGTGGGGGGGGAAATCAGCCCCAGCATTTT.